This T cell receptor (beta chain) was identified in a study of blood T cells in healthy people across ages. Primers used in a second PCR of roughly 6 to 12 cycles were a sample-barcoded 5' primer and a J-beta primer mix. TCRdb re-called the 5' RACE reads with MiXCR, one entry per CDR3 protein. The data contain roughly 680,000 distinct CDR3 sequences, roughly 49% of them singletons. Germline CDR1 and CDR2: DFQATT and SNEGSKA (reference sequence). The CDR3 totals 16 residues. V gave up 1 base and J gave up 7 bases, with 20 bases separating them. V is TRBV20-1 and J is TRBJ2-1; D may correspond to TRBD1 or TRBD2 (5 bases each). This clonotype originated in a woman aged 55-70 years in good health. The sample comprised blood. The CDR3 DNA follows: TGCAGTGCTAGAGTTTTTGGGGGAGCCACGGGGAATGAGCAGTTCTTC. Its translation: CSARVFGGATGNEQFF.